Many counts were recorded for the clone carrying this T cell receptor beta chain. MiXCR, applied by TCRdb to the 5' RACE reads, yields one record per CDR3 protein. The repertoire holds roughly 80,000 distinct CDR3 sequences, with over 15% as singletons. This sample was included in a study of neurological immune-mediated disorders. The source material was PBMCs. This receptor was taken from a woman aged 40 to 50 in good health.

CDR3 residues: CASSLAGGLAVSYNEQFF. The DNA of the CDR3 is TGTGCCAGCAGCTTAGCGGGGGGACTAGCGGTATCCTACAATGAGCAGTTCTTC. V and J are TRBV7-2 and TRBJ2-1; TRBD2 matches 11 bases. From germline, CDR1 is SGHTA and CDR2 FQGNSA. V lost 0 bases and J lost 1; bases outside the gene matches: 5. This CDR3 is built from 18 residues. The whole variable domain, filled in from reference TRBV7-2 and TRBJ2-1, reads GAGVSQSPSNKVTEKGKDVELRCDPISGHTALYWYRQSLGQGLEFLIYFQGNSAPDKSGLPSDRFSAERTGGSVSTLTIQRTQQEDSAVYLCASSLAGGLAVSYNEQFFGPGTRLTVL.